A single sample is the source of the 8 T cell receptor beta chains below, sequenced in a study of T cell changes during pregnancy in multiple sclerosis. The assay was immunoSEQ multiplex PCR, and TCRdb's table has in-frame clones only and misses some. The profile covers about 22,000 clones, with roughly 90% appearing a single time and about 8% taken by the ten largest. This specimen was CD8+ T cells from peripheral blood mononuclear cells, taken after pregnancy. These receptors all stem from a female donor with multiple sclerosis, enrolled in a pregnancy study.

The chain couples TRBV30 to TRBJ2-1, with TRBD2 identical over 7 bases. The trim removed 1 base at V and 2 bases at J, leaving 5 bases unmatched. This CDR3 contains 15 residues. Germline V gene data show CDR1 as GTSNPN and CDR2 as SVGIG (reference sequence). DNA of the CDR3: TGTGCCTGGAGTGATAGCGGGTTTACCTACAATGAGCAGTTCTTC. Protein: CAWSDSGFTYNEQFF.

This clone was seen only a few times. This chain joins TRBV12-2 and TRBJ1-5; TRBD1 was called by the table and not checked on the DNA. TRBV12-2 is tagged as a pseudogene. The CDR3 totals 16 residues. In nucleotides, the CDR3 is TGTGCAAGTCGCTTAGAGGGGCCCCGAGGCAATCAGCCCCAGCATTTT. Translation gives CASRLEGPRGNQPQHF.

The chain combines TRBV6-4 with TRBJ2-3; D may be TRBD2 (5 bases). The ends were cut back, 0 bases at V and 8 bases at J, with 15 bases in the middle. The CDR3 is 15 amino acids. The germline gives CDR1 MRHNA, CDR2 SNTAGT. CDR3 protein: CASSDSRDPHGTQYF. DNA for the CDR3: TGTGCCAGCAGTGACTCGAGGGATCCGCACGGTACGCAGTATTTT.

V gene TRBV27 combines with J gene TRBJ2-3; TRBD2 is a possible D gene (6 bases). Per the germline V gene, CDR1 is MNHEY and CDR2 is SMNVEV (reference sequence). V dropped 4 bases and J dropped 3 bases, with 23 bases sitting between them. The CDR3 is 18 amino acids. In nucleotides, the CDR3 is TGTGCCAGCAGTTCGCGGGGATCCGGGACTCAGAGAACAGATACGCAGTATTTT. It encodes CASSSRGSGTQRTDTQYF.

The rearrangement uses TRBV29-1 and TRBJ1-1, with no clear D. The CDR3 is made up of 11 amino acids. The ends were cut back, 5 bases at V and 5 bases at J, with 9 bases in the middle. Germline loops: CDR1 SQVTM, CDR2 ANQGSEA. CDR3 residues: CSVPGRTEAFF. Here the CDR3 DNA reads TGCAGCGTTCCCGGGAGGACTGAAGCTTTCTTT.

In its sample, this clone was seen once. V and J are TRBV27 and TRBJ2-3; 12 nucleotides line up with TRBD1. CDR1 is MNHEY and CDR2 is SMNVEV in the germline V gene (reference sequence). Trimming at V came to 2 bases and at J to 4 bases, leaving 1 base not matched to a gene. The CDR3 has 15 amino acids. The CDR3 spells CASSLGTGGADTQYF. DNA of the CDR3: TGTGCCAGCAGTTTAGGGACAGGGGGCGCAGATACGCAGTATTTT.

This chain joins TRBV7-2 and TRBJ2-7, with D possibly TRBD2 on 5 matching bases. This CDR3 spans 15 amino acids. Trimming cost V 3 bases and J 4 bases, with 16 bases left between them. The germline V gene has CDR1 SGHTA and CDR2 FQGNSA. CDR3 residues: CASSLELEAPYEQYF. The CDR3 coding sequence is TGTGCCAGCAGCTTGGAACTAGAGGCCCCTTACGAGCAGTACTTC. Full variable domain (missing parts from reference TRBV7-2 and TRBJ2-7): GAGVSQSPSNKVTEKGKDVELRCDPISGHTALYWYRQSLGQGLEFLIYFQGNSAPDKSGLPSDRFSAERTGGSVSTLTIQRTQQEDSAVYLCASSLELEAPYEQYFGPGTRLTVT.

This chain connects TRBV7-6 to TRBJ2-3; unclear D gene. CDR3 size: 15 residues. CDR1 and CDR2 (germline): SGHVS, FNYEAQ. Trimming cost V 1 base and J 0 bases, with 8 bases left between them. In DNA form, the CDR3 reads TGTGCCAGCAGCTTAGGGTGGCAGAGCACAGATACGCAGTATTTT. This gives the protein CASSLGWQSTDTQYF.